This T cell receptor (beta chain) emerged from a study of blood T cell repertoires in COVID-19 (dated by TCRdb to 2018 to 2020). Some background on the complete study: Samples from collaborators originated in the United States, Italy and Spain and spanned both the acute and convalescent phases of COVID-19. The material from the prospective study consisted of cDNA or gDNA derived from T cells, B-cell-depleted T cells, or PBMCs. Nearly every sample came with metadata listing a de-identified subject ID, COVID-19 status, age in years and sex. The repertoires were released in a freely available public database meant as a resource for research on the immune response to SARS-CoV-2. The samples were drawn from the first 160 participants of the ongoing ImmuneRACE study and from some 1,300 subjects provided by 6 global collaborators. Where available, HLA class I and class II types were obtained from metadata supplied by the sample provider rather than from assay-based typing. Subjects who had been exposed to COVID-19, were actively infected with it, or had recovered from it provided the deeply sampled blood TCRbeta repertoires that made up the dataset. Study-wide findings and limitations: The amount of clinical and demographic metadata varied by source and participant and was provided uncurated.

This clone was detected only once. Its antigen is unknown. Per-base qualities were not stored, and no clone one base away is much larger. The CDR3 contains 14 residues, cysteine and phenylalanine counted. Kept here is only the CDR3 DNA, which spans 42 bases and is read in frame from base 1. V lost 10 bases and J lost 3 bases, and the count of bases not matched to a germline gene is 8. CDR1 and CDR2, looked up from the germline V gene (reference sequence), are LNHDA and SQIVND. Each collaborating institution followed its own protocols to collect whole blood in K2EDTA tubes. Collaborator samples were shipped for TCRbeta analysis as frozen whole blood, isolated PBMCs, or DNA extracted from either sample type. TCRbeta CDR3 regions were amplified from genomic DNA using the immunoSEQ Assay, a bias-controlled multiplex PCR. The authors' analysis ran thus. Nucleated cell counts per sample were estimated from amplification of reference gene primers within the assay. To quantify the absolute abundance of each unique TCRbeta CDR3 rearrangement, sequence reads were collapsed and filtered. For each sample, productive Simpson clonality was calculated by taking the square root of Simpson's diversity index across productive rearrangements. TCRdb mirrors the immuneACCESS table, restricted to in-frame sequences. Some clones are absent from its copies; in checked studies, under half trace to an unresolved V gene, and the reason for the others is unknown. The V and J calls and the clone size are those of that table, but D and trimming were determined from the DNA. The sample includes about 150,000 clones, with about 89% observed a single time. Clones ranked in the top ten supply less than 3% of the sample.

This clonotype was obtained from a man in his 60s with active or convalescent COVID-19. The chain couples TRBV19 to TRBJ2-7, and TRBD2 aligns with 11 junction nucleotides. The sequencing input was peripheral blood. This receptor carries the CDR3 CATALAGGHYEQYF. The bases read TGTGCCACCGCTCTAGCGGGGGGTCACTACGAGCAGTACTTC.